The 14 T cell receptor beta chains given below trace back to one sample, sequenced in a study of cytomegalovirus exposure and HLA in healthy donors. The data were produced by immunoSEQ multiplex PCR, yet TCRdb's version contains in-frame clones alone and is incomplete. Of roughly 300,000 clones listed, roughly 88% are singletons. Sequencing used PBMCs. The origin of the receptors is a woman between 18 and 30 years old in good health and CMV-seronegative.

The chain uses TRBV30 and TRBJ2-1; D not certain. V was trimmed by 4 bases and J by 8 bases, leaving 15 bases between them. Germline V gene sequence: CDR1 GTSNPN, CDR2 SVGIG (reference sequence). This CDR3 region has 13 residues. CDR3 region: CAWNENKEDEQFF. CDR3 DNA: TGTGCCTGGAACGAGAATAAAGAGGATGAGCAGTTCTTC.

The gene calls are TRBV5-1 and TRBJ1-2, with 9 bases identical to TRBD1. This CDR3 has 14 amino acids. Germline assignment: CDR1 SGHRS and CDR2 YFSETQ. V lost 2 bases to trimming and J lost 7 bases; unmatched junction nucleotides: 6. The CDR3 reads CASSFDRGFSGYTF. The CDR3 DNA follows: TGCGCCAGCAGCTTCGACAGGGGGTTTAGTGGCTACACCTTC.

J is TRBJ2-7 and V is TRBV27; possible D gene TRBD1, 6 bases. CDR3 size: 16 residues. CDR1 is MNHEY, CDR2 SMNVEV, per germline (reference sequence). Between the trimmed V and J ends, which lost 6 bases and 0 bases, there was a span of 18 bases. CDR3 coding DNA: TGTGCCAGCAGACGGCTCGGACAGACCAACTCCTACGAGCAGTACTTC. Translation gives CASRRLGQTNSYEQYF.

This clone was observed a handful of times. The chain couples TRBV11-2 to TRBJ1-2; D may be TRBD1 (5 bases). Germline CDR1 reads SGHAT; CDR2 reads FQNNGV. Between the trimmed V and J ends, which lost 5 bases and 8 bases, there was a span of 15 bases. This CDR3 comprises 13 residues. The CDR3 loop reads CASSTGGREGYTF. CDR3 coding DNA: TGTGCCAGCAGCACGGGGGGAAGGGAAGGCTACACCTTC. Drawing the rest from reference TRBV11-2 and TRBJ1-2, the complete variable domain is EAGVAQSPRYKIIEKRQSVAFWCNPISGHATLYWYQQILGQGPKLLIQFQNNGVVDDSQLPKDRFSAERLKGVDSTLKIQPAKLEDSAVYLCASSTGGREGYTFGSGTRLTVV.

The V gene is TRBV28, the J gene TRBJ1-6; D is ambiguous. Germline-derived CDR1 and CDR2 are MDHEN and SYDVKM. Between the trimmed V and J ends, which lost 4 bases and 7 bases, there was a span of 2 bases. The CDR3 is 11 residues long. CDR3 residues: CASSSNSPLHF. The CDR3 DNA follows: TGTGCCAGCAGTTCAAATTCACCCCTCCACTTT.

This chain joins TRBV6-6 and TRBJ2-1; perhaps TRBD2 as D (7 bases). Germline V gene data show CDR1 as MNHNY and CDR2 as SVGAGI (reference sequence). CDR3 length: 13 residues. Trimming cost V 8 bases and J 9 bases, with 17 bases left between them. The CDR3 bases are TGTGCCAGCGGATACAAGGGGGAGGGTGAGCAGTTCTTC. Its protein product is CASGYKGEGEQFF.

The rearrangement links TRBV2 to TRBJ2-3; TRBD1 matches at 8 bases. Trimming took 6 bases from V and 3 from J; bases not matched to a gene: 8. The length of the CDR3 is 15 residues. Looked up from germline, CDR1 is SNHLY and CDR2 is FYNNEI. The CDR3 bases are TGTGCCAGCAGCCCCGGACAGGGAGGTACAGATACGCAGTATTTT. It translates to CASSPGQGGTDTQYF.

This clone appeared once. The V and J genes are TRBV6-1 and TRBJ2-6; tentative D call: TRBD1 (5 bases). CDR1 and CDR2 (germline): MNHNS, SASEGT. The CDR3 runs 19 residues. V was cut by 3 bases and J by 0 bases, with 18 bases left in between. CDR3 DNA: TGTGCCAGCAGTGATAAGTTTAGACAGCTTGTCTCTGGGGCCAACGTCCTGACTTTC. This codes for CASSDKFRQLVSGANVLTF.

This clone was observed once. The chain links TRBV11-3 to TRBJ2-1, with D possibly matching TRBD1 (6 bases). Germline values: CDR1 SGHNT, CDR2 YENEEA. The ends were cut back, 4 bases at V and 2 bases at J, with 12 bases in the middle. The CDR3 has 15 amino acids. CDR3 amino acids: CASSSGGAPYNEQFF. The CDR3 nucleotides are TGTGCCAGCAGCTCTGGGGGCGCTCCCTACAATGAGCAGTTCTTC.

This sequence joins TRBV5-1 and TRBJ2-5; 9 nucleotides agree with TRBD2. The junction had 8 bases not matched to a gene; V was cut back by 1 base and J by 1 base. The CDR3 consists of 17 residues. Per the germline V gene, CDR1 is SGHRS and CDR2 is YFSETQ. The chain's CDR3 is CASSLPSGDYSQETQYF. The CDR3 coding sequence is TGCGCCAGCAGCTTGCCTAGCGGGGACTATTCCCAAGAGACCCAGTACTTC.

The rearrangement uses TRBV6-5 and TRBJ2-1; 7 bases agree with TRBD2. Germline V gene lookup returns CDR1 MNHEY and CDR2 SVGAGI. CDR3 size: 15 residues. The junction had 8 bases not matched to a gene; V was cut back by 8 bases and J by 1 base. The CDR3 sequence: CASAREVASYNEQFF. For the CDR3, the DNA is TGTGCCAGCGCCCGGGAGGTAGCGTCCTACAATGAGCAGTTCTTC.

J is TRBJ2-1 and V is TRBV5-1; 7 nucleotides agree with TRBD2. This CDR3 spans 15 amino acids. Per germline, CDR1 SGHRS and CDR2 YFSETQ. V trimming: 0 bases; J trimming: 8 bases; junction bases outside the gene matches: 8. The CDR3 protein is CASSLGGGSFDEQFF. In DNA, the CDR3 is TGCGCCAGCAGCTTGGGGGGCGGGAGTTTCGATGAGCAGTTCTTC.

The chain carries TRBV18 and TRBJ2-7; 11 bases align to TRBD1. The length of the CDR3 is 16 residues. The trim removed 3 bases at V and 2 bases at J, leaving 6 bases unmatched. CDR1 is KGHSH and CDR2 is LQKENI in the germline V gene. The CDR3 is CASSPPAGQGAYEQYF. CDR3 sequence (DNA): TGTGCCAGCTCACCGCCGGCGGGACAGGGGGCCTACGAGCAGTACTTC.

The chain carries TRBV9 and TRBJ2-7, with a weak D call TRBD1 (6 bases). CDR3 length equals 15 residues. Germline CDR1 is SGDLS and CDR2 is YYNGEE. Trimming left V 0 bases short and J 7 bases short, with 17 bases between. CDR3 coding DNA: TGTGCCAGCAGCGTAGGGGACAACGCTCTTGGAGAGCAGTACTTC. This gives the protein CASSVGDNALGEQYF.